The rows below give T cell receptor beta chains drawn from one sample of a study of T-cell reconstitution after alpha-beta-depleted transplantation in children. Via MiXCR, TCRdb re-called the PCR reads, giving one row per CDR3 protein. The repertoire holds about 900,000 distinct CDR3 sequences, with about 30% as singletons. This specimen was PBMCs, mostly from graft donor cells, taken 360 days after TCRalphabeta/CD19-depleted stem cell transplant. Source of these receptors: a boy in the first two years of life who had a stem cell transplant for SCID, so the T cells may come from the graft donor. CDR3s include the opening cysteine and the closing phenylalanine or tryptophan. Each record gives: clone size, V gene, J gene, D gene, CDR3 DNA, CDR3 protein. A D gene is named only where the DNA matches it firmly. Clone size is not always given. Where it is, it says once, few, many or a class for expanded clones.

abundance: NA
v_gene: TRBV15
j_gene: TRBJ2-7
d_gene: NA
CDR3nt: TGTGCCACCAGCAGAGCGCAGGGAAAGGTGAAAGAGCAGTACTTC
CDR3aa: CATSRAQGKVKEQYF

abundance: NA
v_gene: TRBV28
j_gene: TRBJ2-5
d_gene: TRBD2
CDR3nt: TGTGCCAGCAGTGTAACTAGCGGGGGACCGATTGGGGAGACCCAGTACTTC
CDR3aa: CASSVTSGGPIGETQYF

abundance: few
v_gene: TRBV7-9
j_gene: TRBJ2-3
d_gene: NA
CDR3nt: TGTGCCAGCAGCCGAGGGTCAGATACGCAGTATTTT
CDR3aa: CASSRGSDTQYF

abundance: NA
v_gene: TRBV27
j_gene: TRBJ2-5
d_gene: NA
CDR3nt: TGTGCCAGCAACTGGGGACCGGGACGACAAGAGACCCAGTACTTC
CDR3aa: CASNWGPGRQETQYF

abundance: NA
v_gene: TRBV9
j_gene: TRBJ2-3
d_gene: NA
CDR3nt: TGTGCCAGCAGCGAGGGAGGGGGCGCGGTGTATTTT
CDR3aa: CASSEGGGAVYF

abundance: NA
v_gene: TRBV28
j_gene: TRBJ2-1
d_gene: NA
CDR3nt: TGTGCCAGCAGTTTATTTAAACGGAATGAGCAGTTCTTC
CDR3aa: CASSLFKRNEQFF

abundance: few
v_gene: TRBV6-5
j_gene: TRBJ2-3
d_gene: TRBD2
CDR3nt: TGTGCCAGCAGTTACTCAACTAGCGGGGGGGCGATAGATACGCAGTATTTT
CDR3aa: CASSYSTSGGAIDTQYF

abundance: NA
v_gene: TRBV11-2
j_gene: TRBJ2-1
d_gene: NA
CDR3nt: TGTGCCAGCAACCCCGGAGGGGGGCTCCATTCGGGTGAGCAGTTCTTC
CDR3aa: CASNPGGGLHSGEQFF

abundance: NA
v_gene: TRBV12-3/TRBV12-4
j_gene: TRBJ2-5
d_gene: NA
CDR3nt: TGTGCCAGCAGTCCCGGCATGGGGGAGACCCAGTACTTC
CDR3aa: CASSPGMGETQYF

abundance: few
v_gene: TRBV20-1
j_gene: TRBJ1-1
d_gene: NA
CDR3nt: TGCAGTGCCCTCCCGGGGGTGAACACTGAAGCTTTCTTT
CDR3aa: CSALPGVNTEAFF

abundance: few
v_gene: TRBV4-3
j_gene: TRBJ2-3
d_gene: NA
CDR3nt: TGCGCCAGCAGCCAAGGTGTTCTTAGCACAGATACGCAGTATTTT
CDR3aa: CASSQGVLSTDTQYF

abundance: NA
v_gene: TRBV29-1
j_gene: TRBJ2-7
d_gene: TRBD1
CDR3nt: TGCAGCGCAGGGGGAAAGTACGAGCAGTACTTC
CDR3aa: CSAGGKYEQYF

abundance: few
v_gene: TRBV29-1
j_gene: TRBJ2-1
d_gene: NA
CDR3nt: TGCAGCGTTGTACGCGAGCGACTCGAAAGCCGCAATGAGCAGTTCTTC
CDR3aa: CSVVRERLESRNEQFF

abundance: once
v_gene: TRBV5-1
j_gene: TRBJ2-3
d_gene: NA
CDR3nt: TGCGCCAGCAGCAATGACTCGGGAAGGGGTACGCAGTATTTT
CDR3aa: CASSNDSGRGTQYF

abundance: NA
v_gene: TRBV30
j_gene: TRBJ2-3
d_gene: NA
CDR3nt: TGTGCCTGGAGCCACGGGACGCTCGCAGTGGCAGATACGCAGTATTTT
CDR3aa: CAWSHGTLAVADTQYF

abundance: few
v_gene: TRBV5-1
j_gene: TRBJ2-5
d_gene: NA
CDR3nt: TGCGCCAGCAGCCCGATTTTTGGGGATACGGAGACCCAGTACTTC
CDR3aa: CASSPIFGDTETQYF